One sample yielded the 32 T cell receptor beta chains listed below, sequenced in a study of blood T cells in healthy people across ages. For the second PCR, which ran for 7 to 11 cycles, a sample-barcoded 5' primer and a J-beta primer mix were used. TCRdb reprocessed the 5' RACE reads with MiXCR, giving one entry per CDR3 protein. The table lists about 1.4 million distinct CDR3 sequences, approximately 59% of them singletons, with 6.5% to 8% in the top ten. Sequencing input: blood. These receptors all come from a man younger than 30 in good health.

This chain joins TRBV7-9 and TRBJ1-5, with TRBD1 as a possible D gene (6 bases). Germline V gene lookup returns CDR1 SEHNR and CDR2 FQNEAQ (reference sequence). CDR3 length: 15 residues. Between the trimmed V and J ends, which lost 4 bases and 5 bases, there was a span of 15 bases. CDR3 residues: CASSYPGGADQPQHF. Here the CDR3 DNA reads TGTGCCAGCAGCTACCCGGGGGGGGCTGATCAGCCCCAGCATTTT. The full variable domain, rest sourced from reference TRBV7-9 and TRBJ1-5, is DTGVSQNPRHKITKRGQNVTFRCDPISEHNRLYWYRQTLGQGPEFLTYFQNEAQLEKSRLLSDRFSAERPKGSFSTLEIQRTEQGDSAMYLCASSYPGGADQPQHFGDGTRLSIL.

The chain joins TRBV5-1 to TRBJ2-3, with TRBD2 identical over 7 bases. CDR3 length equals 14 residues. From germline, CDR1 is SGHRS and CDR2 YFSETQ. V gave up 1 base and J gave up 10 bases; unmatched junction bases: 9. The chain's CDR3 is CASSLNVGGRAQYF. In DNA form, the CDR3 reads TGCGCCAGCAGCTTGAACGTTGGAGGGAGGGCGCAGTATTTT.

About this clonotype: A junction end diverges from the germline sequence, so it may reflect a read error. The gene calls are TRBV25-1 and TRBJ2-5; tentatively, D is TRBD1 (6 bases). The J call is uncertain, as TRBJ2-7 better fits the DNA end. The CDR3 is made up of 15 amino acids. The germline V gene encodes CDR1 MGHDK and CDR2 SYGVNS. Written as DNA, the CDR3 is TGCGCCAGCAGTAACCCGACAGGTCCCCAGGCCGAGCAGTACTTC. Translating gives CASSNPTGPQAEQYF.

The rearrangement uses TRBV6-2 or TRBV6-3 and TRBJ1-1; the D gene is possibly TRBD1 (6 bases). Trimming removed 10 bases from V and 5 bases from J, with 17 bases in between. Germline V gene sequence: CDR1 MNHEY, CDR2 SVGEGT. This CDR3 has 13 residues. CDR3 sequence reads: CATQNRADTEAFF. CDR3 DNA: TGTGCCACTCAAAACAGGGCGGATACTGAAGCTTTCTTT.

The rearrangement joins TRBV20-1 to TRBJ2-7, with TRBD1 matching 7 bases. This CDR3 has 15 amino acids. Trimming removed 5 bases from V and 0 bases from J; junction bases left unmatched: 10. CDR1 and CDR2 (germline): DFQATT, SNEGSKA (reference sequence). For the CDR3, the DNA is TGCAGTGCTTTATTTCCCGGGACAGCCTCCTACGAGCAGTACTTC. Translated, it gives CSALFPGTASYEQYF.

This chain's CDR3 is CASSLGGQEGNTIYF. The CDR3, as DNA: TGCGCCAGCAGCTTGGGGGGACAGGAGGGAAACACCATATATTTT. The chain carries TRBV5-1 and TRBJ1-3; 8 bases fit TRBD1. Looked up from germline, CDR1 is SGHRS and CDR2 is YFSETQ. The CDR3 runs 15 residues. The J segment lost 4 bases and the V segment lost 0 bases, leaving 3 bases of the junction unmatched.

This clonotype has only one observation. This chain uses TRBV27 with TRBJ2-3; 9 bases fit TRBD2. Germline assignment: CDR1 MNHEY and CDR2 SMNVEV (reference sequence). After removal of 7 bases from V and 5 bases from J, the junction contained 7 bases not matched to a gene. The CDR3 totals 14 residues. For the CDR3, the DNA is TGTGCCAGCAAACAGCGGGGGGCGGAAGATACGCAGTATTTT. Translation gives CASKQRGAEDTQYF.

The table lists this clonotype with a few counts. The chain uses TRBV25-1 and TRBJ1-5; D might be TRBD1 (5 bases). The CDR3 is 14 amino acids. CDR1 and CDR2 from the germline V gene are MGHDK and SYGVNS. V shed 3 bases and J shed 6 bases, with 12 bases lying between them. The CDR3 is CASSDRAGSQPQHF. CDR3 in DNA: TGTGCCAGCAGTGATAGGGCAGGGAGTCAGCCCCAGCATTTT. Full variable domain (rest looked up from reference TRBV25-1 and TRBJ1-5): EADIYQTPRYLVIGTGKKITLECSQTMGHDKMYWYQQDPGMELHLIHYSYGVNSTEKGDLSSESTVSRIRTEHFPLTLESARPSHTSQYLCASSDRAGSQPQHFGDGTRLSIL.

This chain links TRBV7-6 with TRBJ2-1; D is unresolved. Trimming took 0 bases from V and 7 from J, leaving 13 bases between them. CDR1 is SGHVS and CDR2 is FNYEAQ in the germline V gene. This CDR3 has 15 residues. CDR3 nucleotide sequence: TGTGCCAGCAGCTTAGCAGACTGGACCCCAAATGAGCAGTTCTTC. Its protein product is CASSLADWTPNEQFF. The entire variable domain, with the rest obtained from reference TRBV7-6 and TRBJ2-1, is as follows: GAGVSQSPRYKVTKRGQDVALRCDPISGHVSLYWYRQALGQGPEFLTYFNYEAQQDKSGLPNDRFSAERPEGSISTLTIQRTEQRDSAMYRCASSLADWTPNEQFFGPGTRLTVL.

The chain employs TRBV12-3 or TRBV12-4 and TRBJ2-1, with 7 nucleotides matching TRBD2. V shed 7 bases, J shed 2 bases, and the junction held 8 bases outside the gene matches. The CDR3 is 15 amino acids. The CDR3 reads CASTLGGVAYNEQFF. The CDR3 DNA reads TGTGCCAGCACCCTGGGGGGGGTGGCCTACAATGAGCAGTTCTTC.

For the CDR3, the DNA is TGCGCCAGCAGCCAAGGGACAGGGGGCAGATCACCCCTCCACTTT. The encoded protein is CASSQGTGGRSPLHF. The chain couples TRBV4-3 to TRBJ1-6; 11 nucleotides agree with TRBD1. Per germline, CDR1 LGHNA and CDR2 YSLEER. Unmatched junction bases numbered 3, after V lost 1 base and J lost 10 bases. There are 15 residues in the CDR3.

V gene TRBV12-3 or TRBV12-4 combines with J gene TRBJ2-5; D could derive from TRBD1 or TRBD2 (5 bases each). The ends were cut back, 6 bases at V and 4 bases at J, with 15 bases in the middle. The CDR3 loop spans 14 amino acids. The CDR3, as DNA: TGTGCCAGCAGGAGGGGAGCCGGGCGAGAGACCCAGTACTTC. Translation gives CASRRGAGRETQYF.

This chain connects TRBV7-9 to TRBJ2-5; D is unclear. The germline V gene has CDR1 SEHNR and CDR2 FQNEAQ (reference sequence). CDR3 size: 14 residues. Trimming stripped 1 base from V and 2 bases from J, with 8 bases between. The CDR3 protein is CASSLVVSQETQYF. The DNA of the CDR3 is TGTGCCAGCAGCTTAGTAGTCTCTCAAGAGACCCAGTACTTC.

The chain links TRBV10-3 to TRBJ2-7, with D tentatively TRBD1 or TRBD2 (5 bases each). CDR1 is ENHRY and CDR2 is SYGVKD in the germline V gene. Trimming removed 10 bases at V and 3 bases at J, with 13 bases between. The CDR3 extends over 12 amino acids. The DNA for the CDR3 is TGTGCCACCAGGGACGTTAACTACGAGCAGTACTTC. As protein: CATRDVNYEQYF.

This chain joins TRBV20-1 and TRBJ1-4; D is unclear. With 5 bases removed from V and 6 bases from J, the gap between germline ends came to 19 bases. This CDR3 contains 15 residues. Germline V gene data show CDR1 as DFQATT and CDR2 as SNEGSKA (reference sequence). CDR3 sequence (DNA): TGCAGTGCTGACCCTCTGAGGACTGAGCATGAAAAACTGTTTTTT. Translated: CSADPLRTEHEKLFF.

The V gene is TRBV5-1, the J gene TRBJ2-7; TRBD1 matches at 9 bases. CDR1 is SGHRS, CDR2 YFSETQ, per germline. This CDR3 has 15 residues. V lost 4 bases, J lost 5 bases, and 10 bases stayed unmatched. The CDR3 sequence is CASSEDGQGLDEQYF. CDR3 bases: TGCGCCAGCAGCGAAGACGGACAGGGGTTGGACGAGCAGTACTTC. Together with reference TRBV5-1 and TRBJ2-7, the CDR3 gives the full variable domain: KAGVTQTPRYLIKTRGQQVTLSCSPISGHRSVSWYQQTPGQGLQFLFEYFSETQRNKGNFPGRFSGRQFSNSRSEMNVSTLELGDSALYLCASSEDGQGLDEQYFGPGTRLTVT.

In this sample, this clonotype turned up a few times. The chain combines TRBV12-3 or TRBV12-4 with TRBJ1-5; D call uncertain. The CDR3 is made up of 13 amino acids. Trimming cost V 1 base and J 8 bases, with 9 bases left between them. For the CDR3, the DNA is TGTGCCAGCAGTTTAGGAGCCTCAAAGCCCCAGCATTTT. This encodes CASSLGASKPQHF.

This clonotype was counted a single time. This chain uses TRBV6-2 or TRBV6-3 with TRBJ1-2, with a weak D call TRBD1 (5 bases). The germline V and J ends were trimmed by 2 bases and 6 bases, with 10 bases remaining between them. Germline CDR1 is MNHEY and CDR2 is SVGEGT. This CDR3 is 13 amino acids long. The CDR3 region is CASSYRDGDGYTF. CDR3 in DNA: TGTGCCAGCAGTTACCGGGACGGGGATGGCTACACCTTC.

This clonotype appeared once. J is TRBJ2-7 and V is TRBV7-2; D is undetermined. The assigned J gene may be wrong: the sequence end matches TRBJ2-5 better. Germline V lookup: CDR1 SGHTA, CDR2 FQGNSA. The CDR3 spans 14 residues. The CDR3, as DNA: TGTGCCAGCAGCTTAGAATGGGCGAAAGAGACCCAGTACTTC. Encoded protein: CASSLEWAKETQYF.

The chain couples TRBV12-3 or TRBV12-4 to TRBJ1-6; maybe TRBD1 (5 bases). The CDR3 consists of 17 residues. V dropped 5 bases and J dropped 1 base, with 15 bases sitting between them. The DNA of the CDR3 is TGTGCCAGCAGTCCTCAAGGGGAGTGGTCCTATAATTCACCCCTCCACTTT. Amino acid sequence: CASSPQGEWSYNSPLHF.

CDR3 in amino acids: CSVSSGTGGVYEQYF. The CDR3 DNA follows: TGCAGCGTGAGTTCCGGGACAGGGGGCGTGTACGAGCAGTACTTC. The rearrangement links TRBV29-1 to TRBJ2-4; 12 bases are shared with TRBD1. The closer fit of TRBJ2-7 to the DNA end suggests the J call may be wrong. The V gene's germline CDR1 is SQVTM and CDR2 ANQGSEA. The CDR3 has 15 amino acids.

This clonotype turned up a few times. The chain uses TRBV29-1 and TRBJ1-4; D not resolved. The CDR3 is 11 amino acids. Germline V lookup: CDR1 SQVTM, CDR2 ANQGSEA. V lost 4 bases and J 5 bases, leaving 5 bases between the germline ends. CDR3 bases: TGCAGCGTTGGAGGCAATGAAAAACTGTTTTTT. Encoded protein: CSVGGNEKLFF.

This clonotype was detected only once. The rearrangement uses TRBV4-1 and TRBJ2-3, with D tentatively TRBD1 (6 bases). Germline-derived CDR1 and CDR2 are MGHRA and YSYEKL. The CDR3 covers 16 residues. The V gene lost 0 bases and the J gene lost 6 bases, with 16 bases spanning the gap. The CDR3 loop is CASSQDQYRAVDTQYF. Here the CDR3 DNA reads TGCGCCAGCAGCCAAGATCAATACAGGGCGGTGGATACGCAGTATTTT.

V is TRBV6-5 and J is TRBJ2-1, with D tentatively TRBD2 (6 bases). Germline V gene lookup returns CDR1 MNHEY and CDR2 SVGAGI. Trimming left V 5 bases short and J 7 bases short, with 21 bases between. This CDR3 has 16 residues. The CDR3 spells CASSPPPGVPYNEQFF. The CDR3 nucleotides are TGTGCCAGCAGTCCCCCCCCGGGGGTCCCTTATAATGAGCAGTTCTTC.

The J gene is TRBJ2-7, the V gene TRBV6-2 or TRBV6-3; TRBD1 matches at 10 bases. CDR3 length: 16 amino acids. CDR1 is MNHEY, CDR2 SVGEGT, per germline. V lost 5 bases to trimming and J lost 3 bases; unmatched junction nucleotides: 10. The DNA of the CDR3 is TGTGCCAGCAGTCCCGGGGTGGGGACAGGGGTCTACGAGCAGTACTTC. It translates to CASSPGVGTGVYEQYF.

This clonotype was observed once. The chain employs TRBV27 and TRBJ1-5; D gene ambiguous. This CDR3 comprises 12 residues. Germline CDR1 reads MNHEY; CDR2 reads SMNVEV (reference sequence). V lost 10 bases to trimming and J lost 2 bases, with 9 bases between them. The CDR3 DNA reads as TGTGCCATCAGCCAGGGCAATCAGCCCCAGCATTTT. It specifies CAISQGNQPQHF.

CDR3 in DNA: TGCAGCGTTTATTTCAGGGACTCTCCCTACGAGCAGTACTTC. It yields the protein CSVYFRDSPYEQYF. This sequence joins TRBV29-1 and TRBJ2-4; D might be TRBD2 (6 bases). The J call may be wrong; the DNA end is better matched by TRBJ2-7. This CDR3 comprises 14 residues. From germline, CDR1 is SQVTM and CDR2 ANQGSEA.

The V call is TRBV10-3, the J call TRBJ1-6; tentative D call: TRBD1 (5 bases). Germline V gene lookup returns CDR1 ENHRY and CDR2 SYGVKD. V lost 8 bases and J lost 4, with 9 bases in between. The CDR3 totals 13 residues. CDR3 region: CAIGADYNSPLHF. Here the CDR3 DNA reads TGTGCCATCGGGGCAGATTATAATTCACCCCTCCACTTT.

V is TRBV13 and J is TRBJ2-3; 10 bases line up with TRBD2. Germline V gives CDR1 PRHDT, CDR2 FYEKMQ (reference sequence). The length of the CDR3 is 17 residues. V lost 5 bases to trimming and J lost 2 bases; unmatched junction nucleotides: 10. In nucleotides, the CDR3 is TGTGCCAGCAGCCCTTCCCTAGCGGGGGCCTTCACAGATACGCAGTATTTT. Its translation: CASSPSLAGAFTDTQYF.

In DNA, the CDR3 is TGTGCCATCAGTGGCGGTTTCGAGGGGGCCTACGAGCAGTACTTC. Its protein is CAISGGFEGAYEQYF. The J gene is TRBJ2-7, the V gene TRBV10-3, with TRBD1 as a possible D gene (6 bases). The CDR3 is 15 residues long. Germline V gives CDR1 ENHRY, CDR2 SYGVKD. V was clipped by 4 bases and J by 2 bases, with 15 bases between them.

This clonotype turned up a few times. The V call is TRBV5-1, the J call TRBJ2-1, with 8 nucleotides matching TRBD2. Germline V gives CDR1 SGHRS, CDR2 YFSETQ. The CDR3 is made up of 18 amino acids. Germline trimming cut 0 bases from V and 4 bases from J; bases unmatched to any gene: 12. The CDR3 reads CASSLAGSTSGLYNEQFF. The CDR3 DNA reads TGCGCCAGCAGCTTGGCCGGTAGCACTAGCGGTTTGTACAATGAGCAGTTCTTC.

This clonotype was seen once. Compared with germline, one end of the junction differs, possibly owing to a read error. The chain uses TRBV6-5 and TRBJ1-5, with D unclear. This CDR3 is 15 amino acids long. CDR1 and CDR2 from the germline V gene are MNHEY and SVGAGI. In DNA form, the CDR3 reads TGTGCCAGCAGATACTCGAAGCATATCAATCAAGCCCAGCATTTT. Protein: CASRYSKHINQAQHF.